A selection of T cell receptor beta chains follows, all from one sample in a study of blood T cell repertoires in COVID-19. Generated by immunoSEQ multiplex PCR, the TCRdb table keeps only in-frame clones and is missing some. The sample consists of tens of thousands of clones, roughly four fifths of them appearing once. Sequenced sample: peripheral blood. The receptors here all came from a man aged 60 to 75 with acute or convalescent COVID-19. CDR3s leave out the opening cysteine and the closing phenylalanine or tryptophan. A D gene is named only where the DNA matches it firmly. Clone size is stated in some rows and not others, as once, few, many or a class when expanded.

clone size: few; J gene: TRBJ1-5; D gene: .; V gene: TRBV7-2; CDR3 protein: ASSFGGYSNQPQH
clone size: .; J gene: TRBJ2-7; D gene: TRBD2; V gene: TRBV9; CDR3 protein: ASSPRTSEDEQY
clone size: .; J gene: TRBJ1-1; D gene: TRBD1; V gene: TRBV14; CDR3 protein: ASSPNRGEAF
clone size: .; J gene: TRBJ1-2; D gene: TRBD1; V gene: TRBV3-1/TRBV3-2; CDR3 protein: ASSQVPGGNGYT
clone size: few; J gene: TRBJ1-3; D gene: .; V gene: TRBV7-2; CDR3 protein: ASSRTQGYSGNTIY
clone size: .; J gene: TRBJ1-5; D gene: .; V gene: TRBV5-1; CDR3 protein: ASSLQVFLSNQPQH
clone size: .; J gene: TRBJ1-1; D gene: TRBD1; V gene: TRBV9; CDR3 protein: ASSAGHRGNTEAF
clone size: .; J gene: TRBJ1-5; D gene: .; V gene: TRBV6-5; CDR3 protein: ASSYSQGSNQPQH
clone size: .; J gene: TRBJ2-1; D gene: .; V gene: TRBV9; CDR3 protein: ASSLRSGIGNNEQF
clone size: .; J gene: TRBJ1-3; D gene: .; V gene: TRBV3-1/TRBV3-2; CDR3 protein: ASSQDTNSGNTIY
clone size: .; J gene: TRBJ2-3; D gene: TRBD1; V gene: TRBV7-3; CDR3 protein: ASSPGTGGADTQY
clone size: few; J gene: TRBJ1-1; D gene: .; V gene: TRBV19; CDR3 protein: ASSRGSAEAF
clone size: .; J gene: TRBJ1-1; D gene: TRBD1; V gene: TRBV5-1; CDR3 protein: ASSFTGGQTEAF
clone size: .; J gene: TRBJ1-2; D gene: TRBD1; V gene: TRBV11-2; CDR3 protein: ASTPAGGNYGYT
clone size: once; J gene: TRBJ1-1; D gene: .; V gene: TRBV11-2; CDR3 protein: ASSLDLRGTEAF
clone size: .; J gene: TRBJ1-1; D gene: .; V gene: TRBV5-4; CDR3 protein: ASSLGGVNTEAF
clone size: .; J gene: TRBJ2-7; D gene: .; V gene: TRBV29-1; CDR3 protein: SVKTGSRAEQY
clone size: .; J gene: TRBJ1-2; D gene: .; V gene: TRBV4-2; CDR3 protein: ASSQGSSWYGYT
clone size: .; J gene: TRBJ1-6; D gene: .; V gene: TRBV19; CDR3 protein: ASSEAWSNSPLH
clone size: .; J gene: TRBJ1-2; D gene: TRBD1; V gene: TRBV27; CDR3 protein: ASSPSGTGARSYGYT
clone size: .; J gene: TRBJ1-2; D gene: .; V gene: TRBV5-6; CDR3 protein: ASSLRQSLPLYGYT
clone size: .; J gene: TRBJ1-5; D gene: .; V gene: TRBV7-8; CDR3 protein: ASSRQLGGNQPQH
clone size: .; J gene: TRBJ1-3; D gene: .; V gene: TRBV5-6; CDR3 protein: ASSLEAGNTIY
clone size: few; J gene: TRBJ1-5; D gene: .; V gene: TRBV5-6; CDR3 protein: ASARVGNQPQH
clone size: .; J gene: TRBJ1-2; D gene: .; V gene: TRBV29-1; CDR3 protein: SVEPTMSSNYGYT
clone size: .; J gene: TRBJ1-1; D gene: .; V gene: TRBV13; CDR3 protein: ASSLVPGEAF
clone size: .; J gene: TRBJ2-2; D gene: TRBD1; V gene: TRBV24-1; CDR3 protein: ATSDVQGANGELF
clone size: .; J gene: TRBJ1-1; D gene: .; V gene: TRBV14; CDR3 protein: ASSMGKNTEAF
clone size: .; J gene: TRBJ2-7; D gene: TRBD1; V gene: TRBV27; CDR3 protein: ASSLAAGGEQY
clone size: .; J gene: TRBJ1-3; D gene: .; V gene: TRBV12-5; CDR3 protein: ASGPGGAGNTIY